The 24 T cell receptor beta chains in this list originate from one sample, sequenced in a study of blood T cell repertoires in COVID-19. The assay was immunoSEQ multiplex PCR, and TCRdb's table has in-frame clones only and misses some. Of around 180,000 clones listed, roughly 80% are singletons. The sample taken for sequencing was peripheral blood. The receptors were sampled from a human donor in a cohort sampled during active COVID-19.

The DNA for the CDR3 is TGTGCCTGGGAAGCGGGGGGGCCAAGGGATACGCAGTATTTT. Translating gives CAWEAGGPRDTQYF. V and J are TRBV30 and TRBJ2-3; 10 bases are shared with TRBD2. V lost 5 bases to trimming and J lost 6 bases; unmatched junction nucleotides: 8. Germline lookup yields CDR1 GTSNPN and CDR2 SVGIG (reference sequence). CDR3 length equals 14 residues.

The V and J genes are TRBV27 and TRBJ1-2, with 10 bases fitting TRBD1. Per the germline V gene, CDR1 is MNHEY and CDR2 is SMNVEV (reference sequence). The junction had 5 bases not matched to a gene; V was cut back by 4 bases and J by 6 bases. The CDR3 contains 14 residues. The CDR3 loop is CASSSRQGADGYTF. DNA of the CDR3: TGTGCCAGCAGTTCCCGACAGGGGGCAGATGGCTACACCTTC.

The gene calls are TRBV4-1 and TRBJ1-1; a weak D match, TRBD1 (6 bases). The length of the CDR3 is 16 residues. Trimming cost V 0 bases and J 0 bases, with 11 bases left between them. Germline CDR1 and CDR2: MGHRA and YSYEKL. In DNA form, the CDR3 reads TGCGCCAGCAGCCAAGACAGGACAGCTATGAACACTGAAGCTTTCTTT. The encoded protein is CASSQDRTAMNTEAFF.

CDR3 sequence (DNA): TGTGCCAGCAGCCAACAGCCAGGGTTTGTGGACACTGAAGCTTTCTTT. It is translated as CASSQQPGFVDTEAFF. The rearrangement links TRBV4-2 to TRBJ1-1; D may be TRBD1 (5 bases). CDR3 length: 16 amino acids. Trimming pared 2 bases from V and 3 bases from J, leaving 16 bases between. Germline loops: CDR1 LGHNA, CDR2 YNFKEQ.

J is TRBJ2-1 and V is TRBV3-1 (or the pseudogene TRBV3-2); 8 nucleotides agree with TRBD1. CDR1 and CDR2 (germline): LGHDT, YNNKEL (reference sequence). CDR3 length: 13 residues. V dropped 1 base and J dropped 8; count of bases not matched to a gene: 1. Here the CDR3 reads CASSQAGGHEQFF. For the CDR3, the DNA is TGTGCCAGCAGCCAAGCAGGGGGCCATGAGCAGTTCTTC.

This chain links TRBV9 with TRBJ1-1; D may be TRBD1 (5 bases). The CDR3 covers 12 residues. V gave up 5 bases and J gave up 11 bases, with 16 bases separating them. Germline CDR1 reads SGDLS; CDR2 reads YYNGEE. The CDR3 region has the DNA TGTGCCAGCAGTCCAGTGGGACTTGAGGCTTTCTTT. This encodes CASSPVGLEAFF.

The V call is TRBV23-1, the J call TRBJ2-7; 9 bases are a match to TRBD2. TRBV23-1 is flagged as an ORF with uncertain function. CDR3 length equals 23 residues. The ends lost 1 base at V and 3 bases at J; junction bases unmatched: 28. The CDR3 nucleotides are TGCGCCAGCAGTCAATATCCCCTGGGGGCCGGGGGGATTCGACTAGCGGTTATCTACGAGCAGTACTTC. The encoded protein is CASSQYPLGAGGIRLAVIYEQYF.

CDR3 region: CASSYSTGVNTEAFF. CDR3 in DNA: TGTGCCAGCAGTTACTCGACAGGGGTTAACACTGAAGCTTTCTTT. V gene TRBV6-5 combines with J gene TRBJ1-1; TRBD1 aligns across 8 bases. V lost 0 bases and J lost 2; bases outside the gene matches: 2. In germline, CDR1 is MNHEY, CDR2 SVGAGI. The CDR3 consists of 15 residues.

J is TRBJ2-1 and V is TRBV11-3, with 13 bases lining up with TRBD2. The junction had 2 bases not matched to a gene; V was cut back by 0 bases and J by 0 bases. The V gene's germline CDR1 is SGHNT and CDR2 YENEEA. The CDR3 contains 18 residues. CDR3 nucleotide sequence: TGTGCCAGCAGCTTAGACGGACTAGCGGGGGACTCCTACAATGAGCAGTTCTTC. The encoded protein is CASSLDGLAGDSYNEQFF. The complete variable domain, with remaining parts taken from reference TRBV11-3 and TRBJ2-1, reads EAGVVQSPRYKIIEKKQPVAFWCNPISGHNTLYWYLQNLGQGPELLIRYENEEAVDDSQLPKDRFSAERLKGVDSTLKIQPAELGDSAVYLCASSLDGLAGDSYNEQFFGPGTRLTVL.

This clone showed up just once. The CDR3 loop reads CASSVGGTGRYEQYF. DNA of the CDR3: TGTGCCAGCAGTGTTGGAGGGACAGGTAGGTACGAGCAGTACTTC. The chain joins TRBV7-2 to TRBJ2-7; 8 bases map to TRBD1. Germline V gene lookup returns CDR1 SGHTA and CDR2 FQGNSA. V was clipped by 6 bases and J by 4 bases; unmatched bases: 11. This CDR3 has 15 residues.

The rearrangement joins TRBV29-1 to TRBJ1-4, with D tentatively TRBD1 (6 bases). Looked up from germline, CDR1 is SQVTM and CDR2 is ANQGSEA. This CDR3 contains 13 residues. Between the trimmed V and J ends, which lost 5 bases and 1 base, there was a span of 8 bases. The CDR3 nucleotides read TGCAGCGTTTCAGGGGAAACTAATGAAAAACTGTTTTTT. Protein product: CSVSGETNEKLFF.

This chain's CDR3 is CASGLVPWPSGANVLTF. CDR3 coding DNA: TGTGCTAGTGGTTTGGTACCGTGGCCCTCTGGGGCCAACGTCCTGACTTTC. The chain employs TRBV12-5 and TRBJ2-6; D gene ambiguous. Between the trimmed V and J ends, which lost 0 bases and 0 bases, there was a span of 9 bases. Germline lookup yields CDR1 LGHNT and CDR2 FRNRAP. The CDR3 covers 17 residues.

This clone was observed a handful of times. This chain's CDR3 is CASSQEGVMNTEAFF. CDR3 DNA: TGCGCCAGCAGCCAAGAAGGGGTCATGAACACTGAAGCTTTCTTT. The chain is built from TRBV4-1 and TRBJ1-1; maybe TRBD1 (5 bases). The length of the CDR3 is 15 residues. The germline CDR1 and CDR2 sequences are MGHRA and YSYEKL. The V and J ends lost 0 bases and 0 bases respectively, with 8 bases between them.

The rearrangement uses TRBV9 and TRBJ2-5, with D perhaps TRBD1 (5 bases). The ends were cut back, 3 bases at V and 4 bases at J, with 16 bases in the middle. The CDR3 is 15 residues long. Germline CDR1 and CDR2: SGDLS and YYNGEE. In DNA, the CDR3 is TGTGCCAGCAGCGCCGGGTCAATTCAGGGAGAGACCCAGTACTTC. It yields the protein CASSAGSIQGETQYF.

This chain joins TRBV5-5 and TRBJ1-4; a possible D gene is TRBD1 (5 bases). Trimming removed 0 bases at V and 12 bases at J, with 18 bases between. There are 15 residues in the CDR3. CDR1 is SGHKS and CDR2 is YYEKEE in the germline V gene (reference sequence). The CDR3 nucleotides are TGTGCCAGCAGCTTGGGGCTGTCCATTCTAGGGGAACTGTTTTTT. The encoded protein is CASSLGLSILGELFF.

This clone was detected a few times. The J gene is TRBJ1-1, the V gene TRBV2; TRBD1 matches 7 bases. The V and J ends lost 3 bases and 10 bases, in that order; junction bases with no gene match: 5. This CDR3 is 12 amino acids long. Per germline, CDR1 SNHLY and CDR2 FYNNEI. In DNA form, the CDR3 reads TGTGCCAGCAGTGAGACAGGGTTGGTAGCTTTCTTT. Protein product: CASSETGLVAFF. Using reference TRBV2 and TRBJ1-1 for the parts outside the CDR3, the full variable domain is EPEVTQTPSHQVTQMGQEVILRCVPISNHLYFYWYRQILGQKVEFLVSFYNNEISEKSEIFDDQFSVERPDGSNFTLKIRSTKLEDSAMYFCASSETGLVAFFGQGTRLTVV.

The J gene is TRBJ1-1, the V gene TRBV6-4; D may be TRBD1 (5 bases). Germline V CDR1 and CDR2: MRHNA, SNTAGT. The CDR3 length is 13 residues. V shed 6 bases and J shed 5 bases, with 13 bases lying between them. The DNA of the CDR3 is TGTGCCAGCAGCAACAGTAGGGGTACTGAAGCTTTCTTT. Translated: CASSNSRGTEAFF.

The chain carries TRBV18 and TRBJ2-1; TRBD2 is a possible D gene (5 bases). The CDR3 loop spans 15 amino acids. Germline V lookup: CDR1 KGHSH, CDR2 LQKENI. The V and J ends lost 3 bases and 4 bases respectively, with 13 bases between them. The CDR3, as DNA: TGTGCCAGCTCACCCACCACCGGGGAGTACAATGAGCAGTTCTTC. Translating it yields CASSPTTGEYNEQFF.

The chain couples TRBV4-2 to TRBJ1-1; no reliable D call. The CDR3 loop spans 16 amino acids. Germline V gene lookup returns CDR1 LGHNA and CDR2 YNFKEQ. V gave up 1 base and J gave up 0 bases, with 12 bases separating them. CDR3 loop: CASSQGEGSMNTEAFF. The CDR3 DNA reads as TGTGCCAGCAGCCAAGGGGAGGGCTCCATGAACACTGAAGCTTTCTTT.

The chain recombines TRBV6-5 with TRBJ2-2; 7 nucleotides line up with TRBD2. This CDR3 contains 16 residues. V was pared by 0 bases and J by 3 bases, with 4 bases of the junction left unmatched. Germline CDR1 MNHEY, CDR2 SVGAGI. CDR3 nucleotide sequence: TGTGCCAGCAGTTACTCGGCGGGGGAGTACACCGGGGAGCTGTTTTTT. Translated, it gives CASSYSAGEYTGELFF.

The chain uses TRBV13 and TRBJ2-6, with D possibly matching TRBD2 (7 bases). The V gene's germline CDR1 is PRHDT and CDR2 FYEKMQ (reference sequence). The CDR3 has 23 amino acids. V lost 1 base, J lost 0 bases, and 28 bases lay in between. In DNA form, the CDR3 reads TGTGCCAGCAGCTTAGTAGGGGGGGTTGGCAGGAACTATCTAAGCTCTGGGGCCAACGTCCTGACTTTC. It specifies CASSLVGGVGRNYLSSGANVLTF.

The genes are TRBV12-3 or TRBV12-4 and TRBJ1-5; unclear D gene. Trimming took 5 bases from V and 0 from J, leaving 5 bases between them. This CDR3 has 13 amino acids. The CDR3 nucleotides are TGTGCCAGCAGTCCTAATAGCAATCAGCCCCAGCATTTT. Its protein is CASSPNSNQPQHF.

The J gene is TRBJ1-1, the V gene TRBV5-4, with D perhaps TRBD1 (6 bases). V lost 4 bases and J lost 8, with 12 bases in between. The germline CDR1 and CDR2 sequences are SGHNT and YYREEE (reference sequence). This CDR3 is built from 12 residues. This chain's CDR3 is CASSQKDREAFF. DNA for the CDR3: TGTGCCAGCAGCCAAAAGGACAGAGAAGCTTTCTTT.

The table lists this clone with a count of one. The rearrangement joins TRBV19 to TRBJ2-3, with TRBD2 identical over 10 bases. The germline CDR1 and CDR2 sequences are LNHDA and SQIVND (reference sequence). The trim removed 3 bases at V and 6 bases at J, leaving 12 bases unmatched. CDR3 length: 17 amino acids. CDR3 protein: CASSMVNLAGEGDTQYF. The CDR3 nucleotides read TGTGCCAGTAGTATGGTGAACCTAGCGGGGGAAGGGGATACGCAGTATTTT.